This is a list of T cell receptor beta chains from one sample in a study of T cell repertoires in cytomegalovirus infection. TCRdb reprocessed the reads via MiXCR and lists one record per CDR3 protein. The sample holds about 770,000 distinct CDR3 sequences, under 35% seen once. Which antigens these TCRs recognize remains unknown. The sequenced sample was cultured CD8+ T cells from PBMCs, obtained from culture after CMV antigen stimulation. The source of these receptors is a human donor in good health (CMV status not recorded). Some clones in this sample may be carry-over from other donors' samples. Each CDR3 is given with its conserved first and last residue. The D gene is left open where the match is weak. Expanded clones are given a class, and other clones once, few, many or no size at all.

v_call	d_call	j_call	cdr3_length	clone_size	cdr3_nt	cdr3_aa
TRBV9	NA	TRBJ2-3	15	NA	TGTGCCAGCAGCGTAGTAGCGGCTCCACAAGATACGCAGTATTTT	CASSVVAAPQDTQYF
TRBV7-6	NA	TRBJ2-5	17	many	TGTGCCAGCAGCTCTGGGGCTCTGGGTGGTCAGCAAGAGACCCAGTACTTC	CASSSGALGGQQETQYF
TRBV4-2	NA	TRBJ1-5	15	few	TGTGCCAGCAGCCAAACCCGGGGCCTCAATCAGCCCCAGCATTTT	CASSQTRGLNQPQHF
TRBV27	NA	TRBJ2-4	12	NA	TGTGCCAGCAGTTCCCGGGGCAACATTCAGTACTTC	CASSSRGNIQYF
TRBV12-3/TRBV12-4	NA	TRBJ1-1	16	many	TGTGCCAGCAGTTTAGGGCAGCGCTACATGAACACTGAAGCTTTCTTT	CASSLGQRYMNTEAFF
TRBV5-5	NA	TRBJ2-1	13	NA	TGTGCCAGCAGCATGCTAGCTAGAAGTGAGCAGTTCTTC	CASSMLARSEQFF
TRBV7-7	NA	TRBJ2-2	14	NA	TGTGCTAGCAGCCCCTGGGGGAACACCGGGGAGCTGTTTTTT	CASSPWGNTGELFF
TRBV12-5	NA	TRBJ2-7	10	few	TGTGCTAGTGGCCTCTACGAGCAGTACTTC	CASGLYEQYF
TRBV20-1	NA	TRBJ1-3	13	NA	TGCAGTGCTGACCGGGACGGAGGAAACACCATATATTTT	CSADRDGGNTIYF
TRBV20-1	NA	TRBJ2-5	12	NA	TGCAGTGCCCTACTTCTACAAGAGACCCAGTACTTC	CSALLLQETQYF
TRBV7-9	NA	TRBJ1-1	14	many	TGTGCCAGCAGCACAATACAGGAAAACACTGAAGCTTTCTTT	CASSTIQENTEAFF
TRBV4-1	NA	TRBJ2-1	15	NA	TGCGCCAGCAGCCCGCGGGACGTGGAGACCAATGAGCAGTTCTTC	CASSPRDVETNEQFF
TRBV5-5	NA	TRBJ2-1	13	NA	TGTGCCAGCAGCTTGGCGGCAGCGCACGAGCAGTTCTTC	CASSLAAAHEQFF
TRBV6-1	TRBD1	TRBJ1-4	15	few	TGTGCCAGCAGTGGAGACCGGGACAGGGGGCGAAAACTGTTTTTT	CASSGDRDRGRKLFF
TRBV27	TRBD1	TRBJ1-1	14	NA	TGTGCCAGCAAACTACACAGGGGGAGGACTGAAGCTTTCTTT	CASKLHRGRTEAFF
TRBV7-9	NA	TRBJ2-1	16	many	TGTGCTACCAGTAGTGATGGGCAGCTCCCCAAAAATGAGCAGTTCTTC	CATSSDGQLPKNEQFF
TRBV2	NA	TRBJ1-1	11	NA	TGTGCCAGCAGTGTCTCCCCTGAAGCTTTCTTT	CASSVSPEAFF
TRBV12-5	TRBD2	TRBJ2-3	16	few	TGTGCTAGTGGTGTCATAGCGGGGGACGCACGGGATACGCAGTATTTT	CASGVIAGDARDTQYF
TRBV9	TRBD1	TRBJ1-5	15	NA	TGTGCCAGCAGCGAAGGGACAGGGAACAATCAGCCCCAGCATTTT	CASSEGTGNNQPQHF
TRBV19	NA	TRBJ2-3	14	few	TGTGCCAGTGGACTAAAGCGGAACACAGATACGCAGTATTTT	CASGLKRNTDTQYF
TRBV7-3	TRBD2	TRBJ2-1	15	few	TGTGCCAGCAGCACCCTCAAACTAGCGGACAATGAGCAGTTCTTC	CASSTLKLADNEQFF
TRBV7-6	NA	TRBJ2-1	14	few	TGTGCCAGCAGCTTAGCGGGACTTACCAATGAGCAGTTCTTC	CASSLAGLTNEQFF